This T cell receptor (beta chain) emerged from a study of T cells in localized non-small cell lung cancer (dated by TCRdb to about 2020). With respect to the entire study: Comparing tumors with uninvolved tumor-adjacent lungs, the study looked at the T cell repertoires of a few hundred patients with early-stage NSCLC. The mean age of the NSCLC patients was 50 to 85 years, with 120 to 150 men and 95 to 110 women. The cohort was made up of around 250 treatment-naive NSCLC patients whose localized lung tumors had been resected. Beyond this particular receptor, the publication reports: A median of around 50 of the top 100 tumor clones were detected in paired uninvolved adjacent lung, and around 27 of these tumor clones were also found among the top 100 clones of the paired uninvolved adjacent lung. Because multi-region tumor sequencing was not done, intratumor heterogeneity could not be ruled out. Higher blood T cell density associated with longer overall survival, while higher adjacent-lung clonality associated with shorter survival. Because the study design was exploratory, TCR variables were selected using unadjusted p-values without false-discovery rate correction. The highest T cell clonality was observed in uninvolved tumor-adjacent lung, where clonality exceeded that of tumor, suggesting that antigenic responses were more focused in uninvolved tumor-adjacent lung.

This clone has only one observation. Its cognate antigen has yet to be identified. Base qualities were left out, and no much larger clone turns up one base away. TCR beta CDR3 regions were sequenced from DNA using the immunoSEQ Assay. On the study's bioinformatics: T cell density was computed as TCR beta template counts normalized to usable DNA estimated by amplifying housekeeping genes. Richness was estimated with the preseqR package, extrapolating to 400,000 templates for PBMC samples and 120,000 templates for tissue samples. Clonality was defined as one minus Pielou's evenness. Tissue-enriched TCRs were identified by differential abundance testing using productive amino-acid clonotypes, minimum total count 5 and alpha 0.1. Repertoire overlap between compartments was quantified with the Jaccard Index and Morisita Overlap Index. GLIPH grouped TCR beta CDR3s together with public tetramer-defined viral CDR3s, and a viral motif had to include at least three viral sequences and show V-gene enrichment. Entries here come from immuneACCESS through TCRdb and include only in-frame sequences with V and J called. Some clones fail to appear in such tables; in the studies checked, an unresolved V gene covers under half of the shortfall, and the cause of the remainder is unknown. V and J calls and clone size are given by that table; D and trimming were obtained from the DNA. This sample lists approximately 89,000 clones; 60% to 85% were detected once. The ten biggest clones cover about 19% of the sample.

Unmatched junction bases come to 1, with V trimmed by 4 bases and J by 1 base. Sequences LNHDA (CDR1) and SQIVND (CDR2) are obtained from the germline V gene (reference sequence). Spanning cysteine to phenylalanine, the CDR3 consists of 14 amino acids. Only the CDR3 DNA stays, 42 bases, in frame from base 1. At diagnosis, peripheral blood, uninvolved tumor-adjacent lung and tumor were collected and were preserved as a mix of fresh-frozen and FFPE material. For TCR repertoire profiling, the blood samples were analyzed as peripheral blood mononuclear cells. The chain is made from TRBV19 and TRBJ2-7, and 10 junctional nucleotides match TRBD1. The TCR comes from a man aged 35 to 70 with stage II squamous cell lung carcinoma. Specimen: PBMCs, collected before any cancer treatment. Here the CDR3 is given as CASSKGQGSYEQYF. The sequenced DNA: TGTGCCAGTAGTAAGGGACAGGGGTCCTACGAGCAGTACTTC. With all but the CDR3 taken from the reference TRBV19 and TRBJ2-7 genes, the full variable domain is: DGGITQSPKYLFRKEGQNVTLSCEQNLNHDAMYWYRQDPGQGLRLIYYSQIVNDFQKGDIAEGYSVSREKKESFPLTVTSAQKNPTAFYLCASSKGQGSYEQYFGPGTRLTVT.